This T cell receptor (beta chain) stems from a study of CD8+ T cells in alopecia areata. cDNA serving as the sequencing template came from extracted, reverse transcribed RNA. Profiled with immunoSEQ multiplex PCR; TCRdb holds only in-frame clones, not every one. Among some 100,000 clones listed, around two fifths were seen once. CDR1 and CDR2 from the germline V gene are MDHEN and SYDVKM. There are 11 residues in the CDR3. The germline V and J ends were trimmed by 6 bases and 5 bases, with 5 bases remaining between them. Using a FACSAria, the CD4+ and CD8+ T cells were sorted from the PBMCs. Material for sequencing was CD4+ T cells sorted from blood. V is TRBV28 and J is TRBJ2-1; no reliable D call. This clonotype originated in a human donor with alopecia areata. The CDR3 reads CASSENNEQFF. The CDR3 region has the DNA TGTGCCAGCAGCGAGAACAATGAGCAGTTCTTC.